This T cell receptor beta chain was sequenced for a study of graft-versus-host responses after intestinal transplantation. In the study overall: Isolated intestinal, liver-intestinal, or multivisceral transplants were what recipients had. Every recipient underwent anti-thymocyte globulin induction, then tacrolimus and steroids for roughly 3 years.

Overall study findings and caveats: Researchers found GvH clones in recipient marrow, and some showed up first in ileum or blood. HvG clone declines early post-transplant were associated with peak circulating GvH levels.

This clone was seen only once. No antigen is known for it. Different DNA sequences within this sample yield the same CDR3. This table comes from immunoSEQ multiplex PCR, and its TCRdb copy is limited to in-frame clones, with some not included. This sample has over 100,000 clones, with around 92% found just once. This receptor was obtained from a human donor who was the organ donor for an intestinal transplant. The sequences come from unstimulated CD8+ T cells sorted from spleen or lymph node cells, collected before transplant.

The CDR3 coding sequence is TGTGCCAGCAGCGTAGCGGGGGAGCAGTTCTTC. Protein: CASSVAGEQFF. This chain connects TRBV9 to TRBJ2-1; possibly TRBD2 for D (5 bases). The CDR3 contains 11 residues. Trimming shortened V by 0 bases and J by 10 bases, and 5 bases separated the two germline ends. Germline V lookup: CDR1 SGDLS, CDR2 YYNGEE. Variable domain in full (rest from reference TRBV9 and TRBJ2-1): DSGVTQTPKHLITATGQRVTLRCSPRSGDLSVYWYQQSLDQGLQFLIQYYNGEERAKGNILERFSAQQFPDLHSELNLSSLELGDSALYFCASSVAGEQFFGPGTRLTVL.